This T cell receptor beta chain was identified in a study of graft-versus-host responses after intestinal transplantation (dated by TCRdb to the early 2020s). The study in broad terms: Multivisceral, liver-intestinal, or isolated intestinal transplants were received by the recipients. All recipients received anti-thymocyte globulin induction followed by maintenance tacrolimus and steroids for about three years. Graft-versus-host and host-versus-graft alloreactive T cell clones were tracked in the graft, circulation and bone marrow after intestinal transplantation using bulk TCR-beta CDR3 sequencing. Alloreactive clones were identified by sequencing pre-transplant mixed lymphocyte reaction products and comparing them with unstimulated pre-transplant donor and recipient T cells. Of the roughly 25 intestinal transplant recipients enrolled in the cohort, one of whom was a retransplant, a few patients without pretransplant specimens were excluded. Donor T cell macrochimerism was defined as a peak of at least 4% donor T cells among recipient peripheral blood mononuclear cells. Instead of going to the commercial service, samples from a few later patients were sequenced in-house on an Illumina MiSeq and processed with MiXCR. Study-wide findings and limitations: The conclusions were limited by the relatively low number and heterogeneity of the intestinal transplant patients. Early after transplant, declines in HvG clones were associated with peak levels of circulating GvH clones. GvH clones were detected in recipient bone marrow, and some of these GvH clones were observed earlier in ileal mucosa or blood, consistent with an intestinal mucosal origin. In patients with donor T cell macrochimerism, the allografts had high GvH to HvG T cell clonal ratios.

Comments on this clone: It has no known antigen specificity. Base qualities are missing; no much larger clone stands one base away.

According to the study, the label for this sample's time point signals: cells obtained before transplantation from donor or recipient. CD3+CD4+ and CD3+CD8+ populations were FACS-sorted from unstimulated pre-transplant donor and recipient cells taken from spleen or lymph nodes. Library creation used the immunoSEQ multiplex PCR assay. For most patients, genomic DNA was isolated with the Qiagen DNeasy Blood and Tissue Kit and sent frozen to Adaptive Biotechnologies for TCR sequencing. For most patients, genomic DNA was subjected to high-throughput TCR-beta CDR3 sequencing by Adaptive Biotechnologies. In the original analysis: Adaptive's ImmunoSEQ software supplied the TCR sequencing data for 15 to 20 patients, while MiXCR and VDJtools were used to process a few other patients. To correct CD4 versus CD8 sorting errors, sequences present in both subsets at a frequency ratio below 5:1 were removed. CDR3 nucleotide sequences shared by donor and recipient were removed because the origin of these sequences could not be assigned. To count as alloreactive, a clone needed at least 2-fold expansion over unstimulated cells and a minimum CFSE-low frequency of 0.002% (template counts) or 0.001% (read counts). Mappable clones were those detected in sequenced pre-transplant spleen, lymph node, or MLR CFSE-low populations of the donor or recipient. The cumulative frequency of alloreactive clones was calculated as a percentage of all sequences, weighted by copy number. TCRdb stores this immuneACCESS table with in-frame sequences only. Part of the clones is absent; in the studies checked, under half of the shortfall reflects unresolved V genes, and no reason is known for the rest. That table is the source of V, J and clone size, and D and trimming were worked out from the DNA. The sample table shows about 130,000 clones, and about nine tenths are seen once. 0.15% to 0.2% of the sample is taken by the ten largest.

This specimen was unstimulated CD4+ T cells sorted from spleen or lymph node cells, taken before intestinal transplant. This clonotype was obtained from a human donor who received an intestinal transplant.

At the DNA level, the sequence is TGTGCCAGCAGCTCATCCAGCGGGACCTACGAGCAGTACTTC. Its coded protein is CASSSSSGTYEQYF. The rearranged segments are TRBV7-9 and TRBJ2-7; 7 junctional bases match TRBD2. Spanning cysteine to phenylalanine, the CDR3 consists of 14 amino acids. Of all the DNA, just the CDR3 is kept, 42 bases in frame from base 1. CDR1 and CDR2, per the germline V gene (reference sequence), are SEHNR and FQNEAQ. V lost 4 bases and J lost 2 bases, and the count of bases not matched to a germline gene is 5.